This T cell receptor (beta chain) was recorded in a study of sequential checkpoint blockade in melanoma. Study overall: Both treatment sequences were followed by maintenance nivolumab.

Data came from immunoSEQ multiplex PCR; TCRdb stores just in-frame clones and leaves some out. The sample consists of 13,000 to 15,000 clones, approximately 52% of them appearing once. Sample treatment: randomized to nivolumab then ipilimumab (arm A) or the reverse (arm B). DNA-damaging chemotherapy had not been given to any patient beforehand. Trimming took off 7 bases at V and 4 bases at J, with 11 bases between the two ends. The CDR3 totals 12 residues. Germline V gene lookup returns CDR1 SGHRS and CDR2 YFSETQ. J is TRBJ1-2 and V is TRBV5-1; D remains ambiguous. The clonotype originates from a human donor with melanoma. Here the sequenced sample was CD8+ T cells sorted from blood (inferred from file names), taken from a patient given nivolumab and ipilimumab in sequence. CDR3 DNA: TGCGCCAGCCCATTACTATCCTATGGCTACACCTTC. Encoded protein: CASPLLSYGYTF.